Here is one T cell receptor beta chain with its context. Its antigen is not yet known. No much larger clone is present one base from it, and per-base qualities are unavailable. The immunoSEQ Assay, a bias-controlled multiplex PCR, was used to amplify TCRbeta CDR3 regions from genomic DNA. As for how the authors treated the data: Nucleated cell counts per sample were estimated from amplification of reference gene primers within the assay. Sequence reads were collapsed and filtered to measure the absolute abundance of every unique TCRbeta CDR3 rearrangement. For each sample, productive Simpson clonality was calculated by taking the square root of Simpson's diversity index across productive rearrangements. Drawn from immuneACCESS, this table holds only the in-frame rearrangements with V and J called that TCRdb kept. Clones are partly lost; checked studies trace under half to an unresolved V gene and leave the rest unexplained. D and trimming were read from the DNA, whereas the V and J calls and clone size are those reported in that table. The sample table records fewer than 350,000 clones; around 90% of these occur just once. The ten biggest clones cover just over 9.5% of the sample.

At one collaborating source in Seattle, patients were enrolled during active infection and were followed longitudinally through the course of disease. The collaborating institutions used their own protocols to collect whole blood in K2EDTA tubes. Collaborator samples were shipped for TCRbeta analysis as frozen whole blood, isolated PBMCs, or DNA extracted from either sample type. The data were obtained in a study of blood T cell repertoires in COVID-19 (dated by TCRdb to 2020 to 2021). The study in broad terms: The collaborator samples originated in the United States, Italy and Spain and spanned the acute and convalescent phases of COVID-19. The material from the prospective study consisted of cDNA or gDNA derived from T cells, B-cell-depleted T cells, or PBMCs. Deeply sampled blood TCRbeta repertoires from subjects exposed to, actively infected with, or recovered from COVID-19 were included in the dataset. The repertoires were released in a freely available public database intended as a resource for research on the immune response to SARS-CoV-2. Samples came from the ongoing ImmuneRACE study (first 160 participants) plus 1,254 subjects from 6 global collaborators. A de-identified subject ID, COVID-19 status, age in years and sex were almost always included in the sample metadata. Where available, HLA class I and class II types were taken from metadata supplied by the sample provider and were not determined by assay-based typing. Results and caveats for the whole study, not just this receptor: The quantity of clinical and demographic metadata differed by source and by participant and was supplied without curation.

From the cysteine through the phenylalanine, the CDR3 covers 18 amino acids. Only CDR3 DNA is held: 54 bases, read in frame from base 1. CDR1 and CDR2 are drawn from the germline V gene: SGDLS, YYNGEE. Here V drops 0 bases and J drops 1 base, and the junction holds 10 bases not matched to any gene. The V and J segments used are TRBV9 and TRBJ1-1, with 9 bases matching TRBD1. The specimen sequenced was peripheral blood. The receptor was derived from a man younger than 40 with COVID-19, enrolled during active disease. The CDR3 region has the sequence CASSVDRGQGTGNTEAFF. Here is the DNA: TGTGCCAGCAGCGTAGATCGGGGACAGGGAACGGGGAACACTGAAGCTTTCTTT. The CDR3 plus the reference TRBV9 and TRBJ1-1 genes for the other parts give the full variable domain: DSGVTQTPKHLITATGQRVTLRCSPRSGDLSVYWYQQSLDQGLQFLIQYYNGEERAKGNILERFSAQQFPDLHSELNLSSLELGDSALYFCASSVDRGQGTGNTEAFFGQGTRLTVV.